The clone carrying this T cell receptor beta chain occurred many times. Regions amplified from RNA transcripts were the TCR beta CDR3 regions. The HTBI primer set drove a first-round RT-PCR of the TCR CDR3. TCRdb reprocessed the multiplex PCR reads via MiXCR and lists one record per CDR3 protein. The table includes around 690,000 distinct CDR3 sequences, more than 20% detected once. Germline V gene sequence: CDR1 LGHDT, CDR2 YNNKEL (reference sequence). The CDR3 has 13 residues. Trimming took 1 base from V and 4 from J, leaving 4 bases between them. Ophthalmopathy patients showed a Clinical Activity Score of at least 3, NOSPECS grade of at least 4 and duration under 3 months. Orbital computed tomography, thyroid ultrasound, serum thyroxine and TRAb, and clinical symptoms together informed the diagnoses. This specimen belongs to a study of T cells in Graves' hyperthyroidism and ophthalmopathy.

The chain carries TRBV3-1 and TRBJ2-2, with D uncertain. The specimen was blood. The sequence came from a man aged 30 to 45 with Graves' ophthalmopathy. The CDR3 region is CASSQVSTGELFF. DNA of the CDR3: TGTGCCAGCAGCCAAGTTAGCACCGGGGAGCTGTTTTTT.